Given below is one T cell receptor beta chain in context. Its specificity is unknown. PCR used 60 Vbeta primers and 13 Jbeta primers. Using immunoSEQ multiplex PCR, the repertoire was profiled, and TCRdb retains in-frame clones only, with some absent. Found here are some 250,000 clones, 82% of them singletons; the top ten hold 5% to 6.5%. The germline gives CDR1 SGHAT, CDR2 FQDESV (reference sequence). V was pared by 1 base and J by 1 base, with 8 bases between. CDR3 length equals 15 residues. These data come from a study of cytomegalovirus exposure and HLA in healthy donors. Background on the study: The study placed about 86% of its approximately 430 genotyped donors in the Caucasian-associated ancestry cluster. Notes on the study in general: A later analysis linked a missense DCLRE1C variant to TCR beta V- and J-gene trimming. Analyses of presence/absence relied on an assumption of roughly uniform sequencing depth across donors.

This chain joins TRBV11-1 and TRBJ2-1; D perhaps matches TRBD2 (6 bases). The source of this sequence is a woman aged 40 to 50 in good health and CMV-seropositive. The sample was PBMCs. The CDR3 protein is CASSLGRGSYNEQFF. In DNA, the CDR3 is TGTGCCAGCAGCTTAGGCCGGGGGTCCTACAATGAGCAGTTCTTC.